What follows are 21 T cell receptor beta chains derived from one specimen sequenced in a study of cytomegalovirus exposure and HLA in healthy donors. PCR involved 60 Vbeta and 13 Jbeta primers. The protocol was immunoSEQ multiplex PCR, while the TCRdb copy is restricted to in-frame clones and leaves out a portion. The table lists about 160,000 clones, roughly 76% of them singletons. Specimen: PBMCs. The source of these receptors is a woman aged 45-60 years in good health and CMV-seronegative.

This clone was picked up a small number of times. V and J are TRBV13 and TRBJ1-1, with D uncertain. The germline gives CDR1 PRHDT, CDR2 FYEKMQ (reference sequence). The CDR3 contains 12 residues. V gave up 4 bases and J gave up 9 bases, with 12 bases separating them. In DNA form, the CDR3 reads TGTGCCAGCAGCTCAAAAACGACAAAAGCTTTCTTT. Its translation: CASSSKTTKAFF. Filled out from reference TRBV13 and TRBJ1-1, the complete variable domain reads AAGVIQSPRHLIKEKRETATLKCYPIPRHDTVYWYQQGPGQDPQFLISFYEKMQSDKGSIPDRFSAQQFSDYHSELNMSSLELGDSALYFCASSSKTTKAFFGQGTRLTVV.

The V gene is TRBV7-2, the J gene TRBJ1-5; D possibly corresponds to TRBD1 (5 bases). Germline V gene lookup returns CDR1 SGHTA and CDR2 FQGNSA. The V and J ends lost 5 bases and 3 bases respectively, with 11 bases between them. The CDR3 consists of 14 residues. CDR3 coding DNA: TGTGCCAGCAGCCAGGACACGTTCAATCAGCCCCAGCATTTT. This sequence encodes CASSQDTFNQPQHF.

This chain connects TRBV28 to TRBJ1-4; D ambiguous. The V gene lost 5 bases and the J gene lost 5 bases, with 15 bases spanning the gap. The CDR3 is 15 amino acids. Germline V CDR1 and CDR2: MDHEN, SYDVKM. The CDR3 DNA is TGTGCCAGCAGTCCCCCAGGCCGATGGAATGAAAAACTGTTTTTT. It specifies CASSPPGRWNEKLFF.

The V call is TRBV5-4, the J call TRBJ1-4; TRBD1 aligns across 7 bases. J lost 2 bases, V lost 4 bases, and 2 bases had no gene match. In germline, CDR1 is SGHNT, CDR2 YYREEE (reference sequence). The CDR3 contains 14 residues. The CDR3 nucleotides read TGTGCCAGCAGCCAGGGGGTCACTAATGAAAAACTGTTTTTT. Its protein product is CASSQGVTNEKLFF.

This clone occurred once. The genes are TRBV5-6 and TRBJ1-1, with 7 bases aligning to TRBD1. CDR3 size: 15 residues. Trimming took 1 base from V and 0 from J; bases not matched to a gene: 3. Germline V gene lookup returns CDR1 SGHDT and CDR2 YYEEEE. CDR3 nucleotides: TGTGCCAGCAGCTTGTGGGACAGATTGAACACTGAAGCTTTCTTT. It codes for CASSLWDRLNTEAFF.

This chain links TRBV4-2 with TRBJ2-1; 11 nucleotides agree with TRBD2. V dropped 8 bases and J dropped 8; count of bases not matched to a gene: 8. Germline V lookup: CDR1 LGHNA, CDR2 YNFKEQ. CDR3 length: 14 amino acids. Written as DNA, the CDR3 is TGTGCCAGCGGTACTAGCGGGAGCGGCGATGAGCAGTTCTTC. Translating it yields CASGTSGSGDEQFF.

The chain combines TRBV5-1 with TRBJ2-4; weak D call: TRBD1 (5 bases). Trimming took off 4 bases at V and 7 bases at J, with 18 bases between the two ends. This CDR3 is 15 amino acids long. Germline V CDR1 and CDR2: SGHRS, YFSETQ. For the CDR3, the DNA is TGCGCCAGCAGCGTCTACGACAGAGAAGGGAACATTCAGTACTTC. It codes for CASSVYDREGNIQYF.

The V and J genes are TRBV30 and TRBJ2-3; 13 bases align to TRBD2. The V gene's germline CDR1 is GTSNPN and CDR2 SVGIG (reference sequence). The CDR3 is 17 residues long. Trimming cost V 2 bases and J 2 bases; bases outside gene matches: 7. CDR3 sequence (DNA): TGTGCCTGGAGTAGACCGGGACTAGCGGGGCCCACAGATACGCAGTATTTT. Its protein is CAWSRPGLAGPTDTQYF.

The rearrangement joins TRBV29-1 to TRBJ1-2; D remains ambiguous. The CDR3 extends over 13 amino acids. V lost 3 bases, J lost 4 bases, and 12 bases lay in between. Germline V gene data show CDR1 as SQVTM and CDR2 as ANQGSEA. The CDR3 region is CSVEDWASYGYTF. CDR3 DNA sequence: TGCAGCGTTGAGGATTGGGCAAGCTATGGCTACACCTTC.

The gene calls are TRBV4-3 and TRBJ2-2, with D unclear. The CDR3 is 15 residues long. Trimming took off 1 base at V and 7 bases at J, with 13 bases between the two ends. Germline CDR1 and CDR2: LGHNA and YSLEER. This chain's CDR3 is CASSQGFWAVGELFF. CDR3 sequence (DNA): TGCGCCAGCAGCCAAGGTTTCTGGGCAGTCGGGGAGCTGTTTTTT.

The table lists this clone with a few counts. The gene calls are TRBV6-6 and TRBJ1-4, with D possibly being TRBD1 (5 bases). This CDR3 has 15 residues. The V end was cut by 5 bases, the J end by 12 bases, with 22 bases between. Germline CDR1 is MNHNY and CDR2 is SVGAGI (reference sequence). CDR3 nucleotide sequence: TGTGCCAGCAGTCCCAGGGCAGTAGGGGCCCACCAACTGTTTTTT. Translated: CASSPRAVGAHQLFF.

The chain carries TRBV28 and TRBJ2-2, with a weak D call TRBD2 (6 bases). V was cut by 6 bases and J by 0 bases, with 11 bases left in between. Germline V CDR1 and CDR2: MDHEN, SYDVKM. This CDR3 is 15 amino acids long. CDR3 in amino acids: CASRSGGTNTGELFF. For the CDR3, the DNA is TGTGCCAGCAGATCCGGGGGAACGAACACCGGGGAGCTGTTTTTT.

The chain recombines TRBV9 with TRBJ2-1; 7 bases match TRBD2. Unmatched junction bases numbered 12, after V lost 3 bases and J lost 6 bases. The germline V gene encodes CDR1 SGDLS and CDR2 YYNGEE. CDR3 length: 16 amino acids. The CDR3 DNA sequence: TGTGCCAGCAGCGAGCAAGGACTAGGGGTCCTCAATGAGCAGTTCTTC. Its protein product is CASSEQGLGVLNEQFF.

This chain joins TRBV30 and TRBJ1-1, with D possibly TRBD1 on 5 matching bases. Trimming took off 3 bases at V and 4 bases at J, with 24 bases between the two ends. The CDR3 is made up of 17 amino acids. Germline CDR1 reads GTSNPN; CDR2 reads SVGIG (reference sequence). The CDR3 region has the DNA TGTGCCTGGAGCCTACCGTCGGGGGGTCGGTTGGGCACTGAAGCTTTCTTT. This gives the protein CAWSLPSGGRLGTEAFF.

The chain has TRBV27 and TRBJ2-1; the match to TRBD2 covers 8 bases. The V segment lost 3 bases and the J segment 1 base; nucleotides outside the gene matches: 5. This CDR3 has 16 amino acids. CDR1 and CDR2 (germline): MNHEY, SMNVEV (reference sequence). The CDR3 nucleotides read TGTGCCAGCAGTTTCCACGGGGGGGGATCCTACAATGAGCAGTTCTTC. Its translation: CASSFHGGGSYNEQFF.

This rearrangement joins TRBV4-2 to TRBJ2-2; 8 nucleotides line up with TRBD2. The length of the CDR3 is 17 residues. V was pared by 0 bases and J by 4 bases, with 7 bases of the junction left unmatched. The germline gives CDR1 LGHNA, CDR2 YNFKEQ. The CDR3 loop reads CASSQEGGSGITGELFF. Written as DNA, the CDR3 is TGTGCCAGCAGCCAAGAGGGGGGTAGCGGGATCACCGGGGAGCTGTTTTTT.

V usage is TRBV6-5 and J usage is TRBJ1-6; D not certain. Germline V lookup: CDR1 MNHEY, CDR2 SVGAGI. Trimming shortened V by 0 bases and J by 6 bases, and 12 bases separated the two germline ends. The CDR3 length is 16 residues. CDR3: CASSYSRAGANSPLHF. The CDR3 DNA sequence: TGTGCCAGCAGTTACTCGAGGGCAGGAGCTAATTCACCCCTCCACTTT.

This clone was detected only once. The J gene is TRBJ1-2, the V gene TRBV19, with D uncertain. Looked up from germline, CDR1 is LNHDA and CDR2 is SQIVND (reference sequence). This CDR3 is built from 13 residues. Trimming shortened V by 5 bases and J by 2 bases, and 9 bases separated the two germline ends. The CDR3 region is CASSPELNYGYTF. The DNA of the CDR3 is TGTGCCAGTAGTCCTGAGCTAAACTATGGCTACACCTTC.

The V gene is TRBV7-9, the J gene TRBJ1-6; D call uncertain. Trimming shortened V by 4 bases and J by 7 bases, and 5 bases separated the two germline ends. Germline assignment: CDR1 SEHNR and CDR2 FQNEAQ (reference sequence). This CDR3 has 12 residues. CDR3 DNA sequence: TGTGCCAGCAGCTCAACAAATTCACCCCTCCACTTT. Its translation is CASSSTNSPLHF. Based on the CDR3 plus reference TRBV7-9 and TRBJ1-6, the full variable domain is DTGVSQNPRHKITKRGQNVTFRCDPISEHNRLYWYRQTLGQGPEFLTYFQNEAQLEKSRLLSDRFSAERPKGSFSTLEIQRTEQGDSAMYLCASSSTNSPLHFGNGTRLTVT.

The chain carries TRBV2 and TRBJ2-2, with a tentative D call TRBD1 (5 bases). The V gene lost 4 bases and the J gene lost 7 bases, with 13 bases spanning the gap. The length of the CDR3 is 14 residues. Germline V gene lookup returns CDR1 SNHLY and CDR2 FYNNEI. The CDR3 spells CASSVRQGHGELFF. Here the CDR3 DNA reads TGTGCCAGCAGTGTTCGGCAGGGCCACGGGGAGCTGTTTTTT.

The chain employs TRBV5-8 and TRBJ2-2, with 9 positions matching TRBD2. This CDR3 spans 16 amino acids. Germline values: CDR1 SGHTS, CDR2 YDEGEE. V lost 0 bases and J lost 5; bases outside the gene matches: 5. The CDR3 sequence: CASSLAVAGDTGELFF. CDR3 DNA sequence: TGTGCCAGCAGCTTGGCGGTAGCGGGAGATACCGGGGAGCTGTTTTTT.